This is a list of T cell receptor beta chains from one sample in a study of glioma-infiltrating T cells. TCRdb redid the calling of the multiplex PCR reads with MiXCR, one entry per CDR3 protein. The repertoire holds about 22,000 distinct CDR3 sequences, with under 30% as singletons. Specimen: glioma tissue, nonneoplastic brain tissue, or PBMCs (not recorded which). These receptors were taken from a human donor with low-grade glioma or glioblastoma, undergoing nonglioma brain surgery, or in good health (not recorded which). The CDR3 runs from the conserved cysteine through the conserved F or W. A D gene is named only where the DNA matches it firmly.

v_call d_call cdr3_aa
TRBV7-3 NA CASARGSYNEQFF
TRBV10-3 NA CAISGVLDQPQHF
TRBV19 NA CASSTFTGSNSPLHF
TRBV5-4 TRBD1 CASSLEGASEAFF
TRBV15 TRBD1 CATSRVRGGGETQYF
TRBV7-9 NA CASSLGPNSNQPQHF
TRBV6-1 NA CASSYQGYETQYF
TRBV7-2 NA CASSPPPTVGTYEQYF
TRBV6-6 NA CASSRHPNKQYF
TRBV4-2 NA CARSQDVGGTEAFF
TRBV25-1 NA CASSESWDDNQPQHF
TRBV11-2 TRBD2 CASSLYSGRYEQYF
TRBV6-1 NA CASSRYRTDQETQYF
TRBV3-1 NA CASSRRGRETQYF
TRBV3-1 NA CASSLLVGTEAFF
TRBV6-1 NA CASSASTGSQPQHF
TRBV28 TRBD1 CASGDPRGTVNEKLFF
TRBV28 NA CVSSLFRDTGGYTF
TRBV20-1 NA CSARPSKVAFF
TRBV3-1 NA CASSQVRYYEQYF
TRBV12-3/TRBV12-4 TRBD2 CASRTSGHNSCEQYF
TRBV7-9 TRBD2 CARRTSGDNTGELFF
TRBV7-8 NA CASSWRGTEAFF
TRBV7-3 NA CASSTTVDYEQYF
TRBV7-2 NA CASSFTPGGETQHF
TRBV28 NA CASSYKGGRAKDTQYF
TRBV6-5 TRBD1 CASSPGQGADTQYF
TRBV20-1 NA CSARVYTYEQYF
TRBV28 NA CASRWGANEQFF
TRBV29-1 NA CSVGESVQQYF
TRBV7-2 TRBD1 CASSMGTAGNTIYF
TRBV6-2/TRBV6-3 TRBD2 CASSYPGLAGDFSYNEQFF
TRBV29-1 NA CSVGGGSYGYTF
TRBV6-1 NA CASRFATRTSYGYTF
TRBV28 NA CASSPNLGSNYGYTF
TRBV7-3 NA CASSSELSDTQYF
TRBV5-1 TRBD2 CARSSGTSVEQFF
TRBV28 NA CASSPAGTYYEQYF
TRBV6-2/TRBV6-3 TRBD1 CASSRRDRGPSSYNEQFF
TRBV7-7 NA CASSLWVTDTQYF
TRBV4-2 TRBD2 CASSQGISSTSVSYEQYF
TRBV7-9 NA CASSFHLRVENTEAFF
TRBV5-6 NA CASSLRTEGFQETQYF
TRBV4-3 NA CASIQAARDTQYF
TRBV27 NA CASSLGPGNQPQHF
TRBV6-1 TRBD2 CASSRRGLAGADTQYF
TRBV24-1 NA CATLWNQPQHF
TRBV7-2 TRBD1 CASSPGTGGRQPQHF
TRBV27 NA CASSLEVKDYGYTF
TRBV7-2 NA CASSLSGNIQYF